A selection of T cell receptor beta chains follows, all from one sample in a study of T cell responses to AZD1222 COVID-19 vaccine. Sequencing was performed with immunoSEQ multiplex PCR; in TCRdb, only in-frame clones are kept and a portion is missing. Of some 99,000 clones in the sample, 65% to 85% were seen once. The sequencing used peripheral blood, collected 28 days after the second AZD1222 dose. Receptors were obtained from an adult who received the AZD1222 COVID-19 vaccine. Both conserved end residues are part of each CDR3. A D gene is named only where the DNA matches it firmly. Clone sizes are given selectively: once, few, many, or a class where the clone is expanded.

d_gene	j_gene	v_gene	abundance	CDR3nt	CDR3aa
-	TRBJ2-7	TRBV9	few	TGTGCCAGCAGCCTCCCCGGGGGCGAGCAGTACTTC	CASSLPGGEQYF
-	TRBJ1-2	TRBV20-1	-	TGCAGTGCTAGTGGAGAAACGAGTGGCTACACCTTC	CSASGETSGYTF
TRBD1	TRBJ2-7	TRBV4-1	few	TGCGCCAGCAGCCAAATAGGGGACAGTAGATACGAGCAGTACTTC	CASSQIGDSRYEQYF
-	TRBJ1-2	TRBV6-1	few	TGTGCCAGCAGTGAATCGGGAAACAGGCCCTATGGCTACACCTTC	CASSESGNRPYGYTF
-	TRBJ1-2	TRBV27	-	TGTGCCAGCAGTTTGAACGGAGCCTGGAGCTATGGCTACACCTTC	CASSLNGAWSYGYTF
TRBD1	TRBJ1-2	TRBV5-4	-	TGTGCCAGCAGCTTGGGGGACAGGCCGGGCACCTTC	CASSLGDRPGTF
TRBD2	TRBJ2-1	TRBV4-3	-	TGCGCCAGCAGCCAAGATCCCCCGACTAGCGGGAACAATGAGCAGTTCTTC	CASSQDPPTSGNNEQFF
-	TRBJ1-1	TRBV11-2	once	TGTGCCAGCAGCACGGGTGTCACTGAAGCTTTCTTT	CASSTGVTEAFF
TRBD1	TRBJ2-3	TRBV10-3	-	TGTGCCATCCTACAGGGGTCGGGCACAGATACGCAGTATTTT	CAILQGSGTDTQYF
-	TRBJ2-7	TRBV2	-	TGTGCCAGCAGTGATGGGTTTACCTACGAGCAGTACTTC	CASSDGFTYEQYF
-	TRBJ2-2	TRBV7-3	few	TGTGCCAGCAGCTTACTGGTGAACACCGGGGAGCTGTTTTTT	CASSLLVNTGELFF
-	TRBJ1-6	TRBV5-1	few	TGCGCCAGCAGTCGTGGAGATAATAATTCACCCCTCCACTTT	CASSRGDNNSPLHF
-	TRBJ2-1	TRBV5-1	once	TGCGCCAGCAGCTTGGGTGATAGTAGGGATGAGCAGTTCTTC	CASSLGDSRDEQFF
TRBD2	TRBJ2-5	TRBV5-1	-	TGCGCCAGCAGCTGGGGAATTGAGGGCGGGAGGGTCCAAGAGACCCAGTACTTC	CASSWGIEGGRVQETQYF
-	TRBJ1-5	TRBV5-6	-	TGTGCCAGCAGCTCCGGACGGGATCAGCCCCAGCATTTT	CASSSGRDQPQHF
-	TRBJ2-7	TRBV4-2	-	TGTGCCAGCAGCCAAGATTCTCGGGACCGGAGGCGTTTT	CASSQDSRDRRRF
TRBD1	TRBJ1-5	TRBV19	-	TGTGCCAGTAGTATACGGGACAGGGAGTATCAGCCCCAGCATTTT	CASSIRDREYQPQHF
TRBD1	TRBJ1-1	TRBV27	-	TGTGCCAGCAGTTACCGGACAGGGGGAGGGTACACTGAAGCTTTCTTT	CASSYRTGGGYTEAFF
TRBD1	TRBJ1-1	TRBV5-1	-	TGCGCCAGCAGCTTACAGGGGGAGGTCACTGAAGCTTTCTTT	CASSLQGEVTEAFF
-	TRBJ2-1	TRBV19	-	TGTGCCAGTACCCTAGTAGGGGTCGGGGGAGCCTACAATGAGCAGTTCTTC	CASTLVGVGGAYNEQFF
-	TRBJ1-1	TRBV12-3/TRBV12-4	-	TGTGCCAGCAGTTTAGCGCTCGCGAGAGCTTTCTTT	CASSLALARAFF
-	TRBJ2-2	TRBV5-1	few	TGCGCCAGCAGCCCCCGACAGGGAGGCACCGGGGAGCTGTTTTTT	CASSPRQGGTGELFF
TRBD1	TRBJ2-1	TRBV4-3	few	TGCGCCAGCAGCCAAGTCAGTATGGGACAGGGAGCCAATGAGCAGTTCTTC	CASSQVSMGQGANEQFF
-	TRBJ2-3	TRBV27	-	TGTGCCAGCAGTTTCGGGGGGACAGGTTACAAAGATACGCAGTATTTT	CASSFGGTGYKDTQYF
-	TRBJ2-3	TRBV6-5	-	TGTGCCAGCAGGAACAGGGCTAGCACAGATACGCAGTATTTT	CASRNRASTDTQYF
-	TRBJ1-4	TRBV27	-	TGTGCCAGCAAAACTGTCGGTGAAAAACTGTTTTTT	CASKTVGEKLFF
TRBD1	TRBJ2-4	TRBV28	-	TGTGCCAGCAGTTTATTCCAGGGGGCTAAAAACATTCAGTACTTC	CASSLFQGAKNIQYF
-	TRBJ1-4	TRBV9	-	TGTGCCAGCAGCGTAGGTGTTGCGGGGGGAACCGGTGAAAAACTGTTTTTT	CASSVGVAGGTGEKLFF
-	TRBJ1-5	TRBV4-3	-	TGCGCCAGCAGCCAAGAATGGGGGGGGCAGCCCCAGCATTTT	CASSQEWGGQPQHF
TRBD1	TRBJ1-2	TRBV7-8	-	TGTGCCAGCAGCCGGGGACAGGGGGCGGTGGGGTTCTATGGCTACACCTTC	CASSRGQGAVGFYGYTF
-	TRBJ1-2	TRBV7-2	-	TGTGCCAGCAGCTTGGGGCCGTATTATGGCTACACCTTC	CASSLGPYYGYTF
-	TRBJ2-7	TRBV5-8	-	TGTGCCAGCAGCTTGGGTGACAGTCACTACGAGCAGTACTTC	CASSLGDSHYEQYF
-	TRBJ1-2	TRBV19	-	TGTGCCAGTACCCAGGAGGGGGTGGGAAACTATGGCTACACCTTC	CASTQEGVGNYGYTF
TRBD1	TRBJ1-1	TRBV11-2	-	TGTGCCAGCAGTTCTAGGGATACAGGGGGCGCGAGGTCCACTGAAGCTTTCTTT	CASSSRDTGGARSTEAFF
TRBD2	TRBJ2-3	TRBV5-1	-	TGCGCCAGCAGCCCACCGTCCGGGACTAGCGGTTACACAGATACGCAGTATTTT	CASSPPSGTSGYTDTQYF
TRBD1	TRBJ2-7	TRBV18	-	TGTGCCAGCTCACCGACAGGGGTAATCGGCGAGCAGTACTTC	CASSPTGVIGEQYF
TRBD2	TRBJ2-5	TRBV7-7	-	TGTGCCAGCAGCTCTAATCTGGGGGGGGTAGGAGGAGAGACCCAGTACTTC	CASSSNLGGVGGETQYF
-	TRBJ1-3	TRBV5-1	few	TGCGCCAGCAGCCCTGGGGGAACGTCTGGAAACACCATATATTTT	CASSPGGTSGNTIYF
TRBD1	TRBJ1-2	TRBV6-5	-	TGTGCCAGCAGTTCCACCGGGACAGGGTCTCTTGGCTACACCTTC	CASSSTGTGSLGYTF
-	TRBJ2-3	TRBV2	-	TGTGCCAGCAGGCAGGGGACTGACCAGTATTTT	CASRQGTDQYF
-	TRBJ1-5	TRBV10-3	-	TGTGCCATCAGTGAGAAAAGGGAACAGCCCCAGCATTTT	CAISEKREQPQHF
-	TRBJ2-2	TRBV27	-	TGTGCCAGCGGTATCACCGGGGAGCTGTTTTTT	CASGITGELFF
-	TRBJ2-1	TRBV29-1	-	TGCAGTCAGAGAAGCACCTACAATGAGCAGTTCTTC	CSQRSTYNEQFF
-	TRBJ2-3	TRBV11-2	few	TGTGCCAGCAGCTTAGGGCAGGGTCGGACAGATACGCAGTATTTT	CASSLGQGRTDTQYF
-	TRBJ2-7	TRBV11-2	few	TGTGCCAGCAGCCCCGGACGGAGCCCTGAATACGAGCAGTACTTC	CASSPGRSPEYEQYF
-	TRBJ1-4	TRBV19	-	TGTGCCAGTAGTAAGGGCGCTGGGGGTGGTGAAAAACTGTTTTTT	CASSKGAGGGEKLFF
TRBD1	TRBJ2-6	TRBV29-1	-	TGCAGCGTTGAGCCCACAGGGGACGGGGCCAACGTCCTGACTTTC	CSVEPTGDGANVLTF
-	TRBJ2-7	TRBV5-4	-	TGTGCCAGCAGCTTTCGCGGGACCTACGAGCAGTACTTC	CASSFRGTYEQYF
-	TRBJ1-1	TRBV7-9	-	TGTGCCAGCAGCTTAACCCTCGGTGAGCCGAACACTGAAGCTTTCTTT	CASSLTLGEPNTEAFF
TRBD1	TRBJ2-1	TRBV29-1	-	TGCAGCGCAGGGACAGGGACGGACTACAATGAGCAGTTCTTC	CSAGTGTDYNEQFF
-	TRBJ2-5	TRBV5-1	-	TGCGCCAGCAGTAGCGGGTCAGGGGCGGAGACCCAGTACTTC	CASSSGSGAETQYF
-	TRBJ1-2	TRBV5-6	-	TGTGCCAGCAGCTCTGGAGGGCAGGGAGTTGGCTATGGCTACACCTTC	CASSSGGQGVGYGYTF
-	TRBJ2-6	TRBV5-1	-	TGCGCCAGCAGCGGCCGAGCCGGGACTGGGGCCAACGTCCTGACTTTC	CASSGRAGTGANVLTF
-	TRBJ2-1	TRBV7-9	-	TGTGCCAGCAGCTCTAGGCGGGGGCGGTCCAATGAGCAGTTCTTC	CASSSRRGRSNEQFF
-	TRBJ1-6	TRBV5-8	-	TGTGCCAGCAGCTTGGCGGGGGGTAATTCACCCCTCCACTTT	CASSLAGGNSPLHF
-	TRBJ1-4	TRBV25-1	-	TGTGCCAGCAGTGGGTGGGGCGCAACTAATGAAAAACTGTTTTTT	CASSGWGATNEKLFF
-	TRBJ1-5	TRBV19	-	TGTGCCAGTAGTATTCCCTGGATTAGCAATCAGCCCCAGCATTTT	CASSIPWISNQPQHF
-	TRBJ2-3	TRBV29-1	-	TGCAGCGTTGAGAGGGGATCAGATACGCAGTATTTT	CSVERGSDTQYF
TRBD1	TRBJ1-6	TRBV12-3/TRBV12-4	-	TGTGCCAGCTCAGGGGGTTATAATTCACCCCTCCACTTT	CASSGGYNSPLHF
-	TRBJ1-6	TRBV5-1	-	TGCGCCAGCACCCCCGAGGGGACAAGCAATTCACCCCTCCACTTT	CASTPEGTSNSPLHF